The entry that follows covers one T cell receptor beta chain sequence. Antigen: not known. This specimen belongs to a study of OX40 agonist ivuxolimab in advanced cancers. V dropped 5 bases and J dropped 5 bases, with 5 bases sitting between them. Germline loops: CDR1 SNHLY, CDR2 FYNNEI. The CDR3 contains 11 residues. Exclusion applied to patients with autoimmune disease history or systemic immunosuppression. Drawing of blood for sampling happened at baseline, at cycle 4 day 1, and at cycle 7 day 1. Sequencing used immunoSEQ multiplex PCR; TCRdb keeps in-frame clones, though not all of them. Of around 24,000 clones detected, 84% appear once; the ten largest clones hold 15% to 20%. Study outcomes and limitations: On average, a greater number of expanded clones characterised CD8+ T cells relative to CD4+. In the 0.1-3.0 mg/kg groups, partial responders showed among the lowest expansion.

The sequenced sample was CD4+ or CD8+ T cells sorted from blood, obtained in a trial of the OX40 agonist ivuxolimab. This receptor was identified in an adult with an advanced solid tumor such as melanoma, head and neck, liver or kidney cancer. This chain connects TRBV2 to TRBJ2-3; unclear D gene. CDR3 coding DNA: TGTGCCAGCAGTTTCGGAGATACGCAGTATTTT. Protein sequence: CASSFGDTQYF.